Listed here are 3 T cell receptor beta chains from one sample, sequenced in a study of cytomegalovirus exposure and HLA in healthy donors. Use of 60 Vbeta and 13 Jbeta primers characterized the PCR. TCRdb keeps only in-frame clones here, not all; method: immunoSEQ multiplex PCR. The repertoire has about 110,000 clones, approximately 16% of them found once; the top ten carry around 0.9%. Sequenced material: PBMCs. Every receptor here comes from a female donor in good health and CMV-seronegative.

This chain connects TRBV27 to TRBJ1-5; D unresolved. Trimming cost V 0 bases and J 10 bases, with 16 bases left between them. The CDR3 covers 15 residues. CDR1 MNHEY and CDR2 SMNVEV come from the germline V gene (reference sequence). CDR3 DNA sequence: TGTGCCAGCAGTTTATCGATTGCAGGCGGGCAACCCCAGCATTTT. Protein sequence: CASSLSIAGGQPQHF.

Points on this clone: A read error is likely, as this CDR3 ends without the conserved phenylalanine or tryptophan. It is unclear where the CDR3 begins or ends on the DNA, so no DNA is shown, and the CDR3 is as TCRdb lists it. The gene calls are TRBV13 and TRBJ2-7; the table's D call, TRBD1, was not checked against the DNA. Germline V gene data show CDR1 as PRHDT and CDR2 as FYEKMQ (reference sequence). A total of 11 residues make up the CDR3, ends included. This CDR3 is CASSLGTTGAI.

A note on this clone: Additional DNA sequences in this sample encode the identical CDR3. The chain combines TRBV30 with TRBJ2-3; the D is unclear. The CDR3 spans 14 residues. V was clipped by 0 bases and J by 3 bases, with 10 bases between them. CDR1 and CDR2 (germline): GTSNPN, SVGIG (reference sequence). The CDR3 loop is CAWSVRGVTDTQYF. CDR3 DNA: TGTGCCTGGAGTGTACGAGGCGTGACAGATACGCAGTATTTT.